These 32 T cell receptor beta chains came from one sample sequenced in a study of quantifying T cell responses using KT2 cells. The wider study: Reverse transcription used primers in the TCR alpha and beta constant regions.

A single-stranded UMI oligo with SP2 sequence was ligated to cDNA 3' ends. First-round PCR used about 4 cycles and beta primers RC1.1 and RC1.2 covering TRBC1 and TRBC2. TCRdb passed the UMI-ligation and nested PCR reads through MiXCR, listing each CDR3 protein once. The sample has around 56,000 distinct CDR3 sequences, 9% to 15% seen once. Sequenced sample: PBMCs spiked with cells of the T cell clone KT2. The source is a human donor.

This clonotype was counted only a few times. The CDR3 DNA sequence: TGTGCCAGCAGAGAGACAGGGGCCTCCTATGGCTACACCTTC. This codes for CASRETGASYGYTF. This chain joins TRBV12-3 or TRBV12-4 and TRBJ1-2; 8 nucleotides line up with TRBD1. The CDR3 covers 14 residues. V lost 6 bases and J lost 4; bases outside the gene matches: 7.

This clonotype came up a few times. The chain couples TRBV3-1 to TRBJ1-1; D gene ambiguous. This CDR3 has 16 residues. The V and J ends lost 4 bases and 1 base respectively, with 16 bases between them. Germline CDR1 reads LGHDT; CDR2 reads YNNKEL (reference sequence). The CDR3 bases are TGTGCCAGCAGCCCTATGGGAATAACTCGGAACACTGAAGCTTTCTTT. The encoded protein is CASSPMGITRNTEAFF.

This clonotype was seen a handful of times. The chain carries TRBV15 and TRBJ2-3, with no clear D. Looked up from germline, CDR1 is LNHNV and CDR2 is YYDKDF (reference sequence). V was shortened by 5 bases and J by 5 bases, with 11 bases between the two germline ends. This CDR3 contains 13 residues. The CDR3 DNA reads as TGTGCCACCAGCGGACGTCTACTAGATACGCAGTATTTT. This codes for CATSGRLLDTQYF.

The chain recombines TRBV7-9 with TRBJ2-2, with D uncertain. This CDR3 is 14 amino acids long. Germline CDR1 is SEHNR and CDR2 is FQNEAQ (reference sequence). The V gene lost 8 bases and the J gene lost 6 bases, with 16 bases spanning the gap. The CDR3 protein is CASALSGWAGELFF. CDR3 coding DNA: TGTGCCAGCGCCCTGAGTGGGTGGGCCGGGGAGCTGTTTTTT.

This clonotype was picked up a small number of times. This rearrangement joins TRBV11-2 to TRBJ1-6, with a tentative D call TRBD1 (5 bases). The V gene's germline CDR1 is SGHAT and CDR2 FQNNGV. CDR3 length equals 14 residues. The ends were cut back, 2 bases at V and 12 bases at J, with 14 bases in the middle. The CDR3 nucleotides are TGTGCCAGCAGCTTAAGGGACGGTAGGAGACCCCTCCACTTT. Translation: CASSLRDGRRPLHF.

The chain uses TRBV6-2 or TRBV6-3 and TRBJ2-3, with 9 positions matching TRBD2. J lost 5 bases, V lost 4 bases, and 16 bases had no gene match. The CDR3 has 18 residues. Germline CDR1 reads MNHEY; CDR2 reads SVGEGT. The CDR3 DNA reads as TGTGCCAGCAGTTTCCGGATAAGGACTAGCGAGGTTTTAGATACGCAGTATTTT. This sequence encodes CASSFRIRTSEVLDTQYF.

The chain carries TRBV4-3 and TRBJ2-5, with 9 bases aligning to TRBD1. In germline, CDR1 is LGHNA, CDR2 YSLEER. After removal of 0 bases from V and 4 bases from J, the junction contained 3 bases not matched to a gene. CDR3 length: 15 residues. The CDR3 loop is CASSQDTGGGETQYF. The CDR3 nucleotides are TGCGCCAGCAGCCAAGATACAGGGGGCGGAGAGACCCAGTACTTC.

Ten or more counts support this clonotype. The J gene is TRBJ2-5, the V gene TRBV12-3 or TRBV12-4, with D possibly matching TRBD2 (6 bases). The CDR3 consists of 15 residues. V was clipped by 4 bases and J by 1 base, with 13 bases between them. CDR3 nucleotide sequence: TGTGCCAGCAGTTCCAGGGAAGCGGGCCAAGAGACCCAGTACTTC. Translated, it gives CASSSREAGQETQYF.

This clonotype was detected a few times. The J gene is TRBJ2-3, the V gene TRBV20-1; D gene uncertain. This CDR3 contains 15 residues. V was clipped by 7 bases and J by 2 bases, with 19 bases between them. Per the germline V gene, CDR1 is DFQATT and CDR2 is SNEGSKA (reference sequence). The CDR3 DNA reads as TGCAGTGTTGTTATTCCTGCGGTCTACACAGATACGCAGTATTTT. Translated, it gives CSVVIPAVYTDTQYF.

The chain uses TRBV18 and TRBJ2-4; TRBD1 matches at 7 bases. J was trimmed by 5 bases and V by 0 bases; bases with no gene match: 1. There are 14 residues in the CDR3. Germline values: CDR1 KGHSH, CDR2 LQKENI. The CDR3 bases are TGTGCCAGCTCACCACCGGACAGGCAAAACATTCAGTACTTC. It translates to CASSPPDRQNIQYF. Based on the CDR3 plus reference TRBV18 and TRBJ2-4, the full variable domain is NAGVMQNPRHLVRRRGQEARLRCSPMKGHSHVYWYRQLPEEGLKFMVYLQKENIIDESGMPKERFSAEFPKEGPSILRIQQVVRGDSAAYFCASSPPDRQNIQYFGAGTRLSVL.

This chain connects TRBV10-1 to TRBJ2-7, with 7 bases matching TRBD1. With 1 base clipped from V and 3 bases from J, the junction kept 6 bases outside the gene matches. The CDR3 covers 15 residues. Looked up from germline, CDR1 is WNHNN and CDR2 is SYGVQD (reference sequence). This chain's CDR3 is CASSEYNRGIYEQYF. CDR3 in DNA: TGCGCCAGCAGTGAGTACAACAGGGGAATCTACGAGCAGTACTTC.

The CDR3 sequence: CATSPRATRGSYEQYF. The DNA for the CDR3 is TGTGCCACCAGCCCCCGAGCTACCCGGGGATCCTACGAGCAGTACTTC. J is TRBJ2-7 and V is TRBV15; the D gene is possibly TRBD2 (5 bases). Germline V gene lookup returns CDR1 LNHNV and CDR2 YYDKDF (reference sequence). The germline V and J ends were trimmed by 5 bases and 1 base, with 18 bases remaining between them. The CDR3 covers 16 residues.

This clonotype was seen a handful of times. This rearrangement joins TRBV10-1 to TRBJ2-2; D is ambiguous. V was shortened by 5 bases and J by 4 bases, with 8 bases between the two germline ends. The germline V gene encodes CDR1 WNHNN and CDR2 SYGVQD (reference sequence). The CDR3 consists of 13 residues. The CDR3 sequence: CASSPMATGELFF. In DNA form, the CDR3 reads TGCGCCAGCAGTCCAATGGCCACCGGGGAGCTGTTTTTT.

This clonotype was picked up a small number of times. V and J are TRBV4-3 and TRBJ2-7, with TRBD2 as a possible D gene (5 bases). This CDR3 contains 16 residues. V lost 0 bases to trimming and J lost 2 bases, with 14 bases between them. In germline, CDR1 is LGHNA, CDR2 YSLEER. CDR3 nucleotides: TGCGCCAGCAGCCAAGAGTGGAGGCCAGCAACCTACGAGCAGTACTTC. Its translation: CASSQEWRPATYEQYF.

J is TRBJ2-4 and V is TRBV4-1; 7 nucleotides line up with TRBD2. J gave up 5 bases and V 4 bases, and 8 bases lay outside the gene matches. The CDR3 is made up of 15 amino acids. Germline CDR1 and CDR2: MGHRA and YSYEKL. The CDR3 DNA is TGCGCCAGCAGCCGAGCGGGACTGAGAGAAAACATTCAGTACTTC. This gives the protein CASSRAGLRENIQYF.

This clonotype was recorded a few times. The V call is TRBV30, the J call TRBJ1-2, with D possibly being TRBD1 (5 bases). CDR1 is GTSNPN and CDR2 is SVGIG in the germline V gene (reference sequence). This CDR3 is 13 amino acids long. The V gene lost 0 bases and the J gene lost 8 bases, with 13 bases spanning the gap. The CDR3 DNA follows: TGTGCCTGGAGTGTCGGGCAGGGAGGCGGCTACACCTTC. This translates into CAWSVGQGGGYTF.

The genes are TRBV7-2 and TRBJ1-6; tentatively, D is TRBD1 (5 bases). Trimming cost V 0 bases and J 8 bases, with 11 bases left between them. The germline CDR1 and CDR2 sequences are SGHTA and FQGNSA. The CDR3 length is 15 residues. This CDR3 is CASSLARTQHSPLHF. For the CDR3, the DNA is TGTGCCAGCAGCTTAGCCCGGACACAACATTCACCCCTCCACTTT. Complete variable domain (other parts from reference TRBV7-2 and TRBJ1-6): GAGVSQSPSNKVTEKGKDVELRCDPISGHTALYWYRQSLGQGLEFLIYFQGNSAPDKSGLPSDRFSAERTGGSVSTLTIQRTQQEDSAVYLCASSLARTQHSPLHFGNGTRLTVT.

V and J are TRBV28 and TRBJ1-5; 7 bases are a match to TRBD1. The trim removed 4 bases at V and 8 bases at J, leaving 8 bases unmatched. The length of the CDR3 is 14 residues. The germline V gene encodes CDR1 MDHEN and CDR2 SYDVKM. The CDR3 loop is CASSSGGQQEPQHF. The CDR3 bases are TGTGCCAGCAGTTCGGGGGGACAGCAGGAGCCCCAGCATTTT.

The CDR3: CASSFRPTDTQYF. The CDR3 nucleotides read TGCGCCAGCAGCTTTCGGCCCACAGATACGCAGTATTTT. The V gene is TRBV5-1, the J gene TRBJ2-3, with D unresolved. The V and J ends lost 2 bases and 2 bases respectively, with 6 bases between them. The CDR3 has 13 amino acids. Germline CDR1 SGHRS, CDR2 YFSETQ.

The rearrangement joins TRBV7-8 to TRBJ1-5, with TRBD1 matching over 7 bases. Germline CDR1 is SGHVS and CDR2 is FQNEAQ. Trimming cost V 5 bases and J 1 base; bases outside gene matches: 8. This CDR3 is built from 16 residues. The CDR3 sequence: CASSVSHRGSNQPQHF. The CDR3 DNA reads TGTGCCAGCAGCGTAAGCCACAGGGGAAGCAATCAGCCCCAGCATTTT.

This clonotype was counted between two and nine times. This rearrangement joins TRBV28 to TRBJ2-7; a weak D match, TRBD1 (6 bases). The CDR3 consists of 12 residues. V lost 8 bases to trimming and J lost 0 bases, with 8 bases between them. Germline V gene lookup returns CDR1 MDHEN and CDR2 SYDVKM. The CDR3 protein is CASGTSSYEQYF. The CDR3 DNA sequence: TGTGCCAGCGGGACATCCTCCTACGAGCAGTACTTC.

In this sample, this clonotype turned up many times. The chain links TRBV4-1 to TRBJ1-2; D uncertain. The CDR3 loop spans 14 amino acids. V lost 0 bases, J lost 0 bases, and 5 bases lay in between. Germline V gives CDR1 MGHRA, CDR2 YSYEKL. CDR3 nucleotides: TGCGCCAGCAGCCAAGATCAAACTAACTATGGCTACACCTTC. Translating gives CASSQDQTNYGYTF.

V usage is TRBV10-3 and J usage is TRBJ2-3, with D maybe TRBD2 (6 bases). The CDR3 is made up of 13 amino acids. V was shortened by 4 bases and J by 1 base, with 6 bases between the two germline ends. Per the germline V gene, CDR1 is ENHRY and CDR2 is SYGVKD. In nucleotides, the CDR3 is TGTGCCATCAGTGCGGGGGGCACAGATACGCAGTATTTT. Protein: CAISAGGTDTQYF.

This clonotype was recorded many times. This chain connects TRBV20-1 to TRBJ2-7; tentative D call: TRBD2 (5 bases). Germline V lookup: CDR1 DFQATT, CDR2 SNEGSKA (reference sequence). CDR3 length equals 17 residues. Trimming left V 0 bases short and J 4 bases short, with 22 bases between. CDR3 DNA: TGCAGTGCTAGAGATTTGTCGTTCGGGATTGACTCTTACGAGCAGTACTTC. Translating gives CSARDLSFGIDSYEQYF.

This clonotype has a handful of counts. The chain combines TRBV19 with TRBJ2-7; 8 nucleotides match TRBD1. The CDR3 loop spans 13 amino acids. In germline, CDR1 is LNHDA, CDR2 SQIVND (reference sequence). V was clipped by 2 bases and J by 5 bases; unmatched bases: 2. CDR3 amino acids: CASSIRGQDEQYF. CDR3 nucleotide sequence: TGTGCCAGTAGTATAAGGGGACAGGACGAGCAGTACTTC.

There are a few counts of this clonotype. This rearrangement joins TRBV4-1 to TRBJ2-3, with D possibly TRBD2 on 7 matching bases. The V gene lost 6 bases and the J gene lost 6 bases, with 25 bases spanning the gap. Germline CDR1 is MGHRA and CDR2 is YSYEKL. The CDR3 sequence is 17 residues long. CDR3 bases: TGCGCCAGCAGTCAGACAAGGGGGGGGGCCATTTTTGATACGCAGTATTTT. Protein: CASSQTRGGAIFDTQYF.

The rearrangement joins TRBV18 to TRBJ1-1; TRBD1 agrees at 8 bases. Germline V gene data show CDR1 as KGHSH and CDR2 as LQKENI. CDR3 size: 15 residues. V gave up 2 bases and J gave up 5 bases; unmatched junction bases: 7. CDR3 sequence reads: CASSPKTGEVTEAFF. The CDR3 bases are TGTGCCAGCTCACCAAAGACAGGGGAGGTGACTGAAGCTTTCTTT.

This clonotype has just a few counts. This chain uses TRBV14 with TRBJ2-7; no clear D. Germline-derived CDR1 and CDR2 are SGHDN and FVKESK. The ends were cut back, 8 bases at V and 3 bases at J, with 5 bases in the middle. The CDR3 is 10 residues long. CDR3 protein: CASGNYEQYF. In DNA form, the CDR3 reads TGTGCCAGCGGAAACTACGAGCAGTACTTC. Full variable domain (rest looked up from reference TRBV14 and TRBJ2-7): EAGVTQFPSHSVIEKGQTVTLRCDPISGHDNLYWYRRVMGKEIKFLLHFVKESKQDESGMPNNRFLAERTGGTYSTLKVQPAELEDSGVYFCASGNYEQYFGPGTRLTVT.

Comment on this clonotype: A much more abundant neighbour one base away suggests this may be a read error. The chain couples TRBV9 to TRBJ2-3, with no clear D. Per the germline V gene, CDR1 is SGDLS and CDR2 is YYNGEE. V shed 4 bases and J shed 2 bases, with 17 bases lying between them. The CDR3 extends over 16 amino acids. The DNA of the CDR3 is TGTGCCAGCAGCCGCTCCGGTGACGCCAACACAGATACGCAGTATTTT. This translates into CASSRSGDANTDTQYF.

This clonotype appeared a few times. The gene calls are TRBV5-5 and TRBJ1-5; 8 nucleotides align to TRBD1. Trimming at V came to 4 bases and at J to 1 base, leaving 7 bases not matched to a gene. From germline, CDR1 is SGHKS and CDR2 YYEKEE (reference sequence). The CDR3 length is 16 residues. The CDR3 region has the DNA TGTGCCAGCAGCGCACAGGGGGGACGGAGCAATCAGCCCCAGCATTTT. This sequence encodes CASSAQGGRSNQPQHF.

The chain recombines TRBV18 with TRBJ1-5; 9 bases are shared with TRBD1. From germline, CDR1 is KGHSH and CDR2 LQKENI. This CDR3 comprises 19 residues. V shed 6 bases, J shed 0 bases, and the junction held 15 bases outside the gene matches. CDR3 nucleotide sequence: TGTGCCAGCTCCCTTATGGCGGGACAGGGCCTCGATAGCAATCAGCCCCAGCATTTT. This gives the protein CASSLMAGQGLDSNQPQHF.

This clonotype was seen a few times. The CDR3, as DNA: TGTGCCAGCAGAAAAGTCGGGGGCGGGGAGCTGTTTTTT. Translating gives CASRKVGGGELFF. The chain recombines TRBV11-2 with TRBJ2-2; TRBD2 is a possible D gene (6 bases). Germline V gene data show CDR1 as SGHAT and CDR2 as FQNNGV. V was clipped by 6 bases and J by 7 bases, with 12 bases between them. The CDR3 runs to 13 residues.